This TCR beta chain is drawn from a study of T cell changes during pregnancy in multiple sclerosis. Trimming stripped 6 bases from V and 2 bases from J, with 19 bases between. Germline CDR1 KGHSH, CDR2 LQKENI. CDR3 length: 16 amino acids. Assay: immunoSEQ multiplex PCR; the TCRdb copy retains only in-frame clones and omits some. The profile shows approximately 130,000 clones, less than 97% of them singletons. This chain connects TRBV18 to TRBJ1-2; the D gene is possibly TRBD1 (6 bases). The sequence derives from a female donor with multiple sclerosis, enrolled in a pregnancy study. The sample was peripheral blood, taken after pregnancy. CDR3 sequence (DNA): TGTGCCAGCTCCCCCGTGGGGGGGCAACCCAACTATGGCTACACCTTC. Encoded protein: CASSPVGGQPNYGYTF.